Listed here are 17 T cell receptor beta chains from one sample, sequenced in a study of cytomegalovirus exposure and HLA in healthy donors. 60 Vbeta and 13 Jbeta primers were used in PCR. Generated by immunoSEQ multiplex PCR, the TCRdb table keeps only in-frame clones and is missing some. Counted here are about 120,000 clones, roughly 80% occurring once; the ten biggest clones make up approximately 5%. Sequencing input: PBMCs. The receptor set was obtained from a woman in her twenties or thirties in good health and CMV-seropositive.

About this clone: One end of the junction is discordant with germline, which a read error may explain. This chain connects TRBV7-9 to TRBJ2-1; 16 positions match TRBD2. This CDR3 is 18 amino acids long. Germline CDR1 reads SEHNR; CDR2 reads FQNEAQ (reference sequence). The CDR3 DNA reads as TGTTCCAGCAGCTCCAGAACCGGGACTAGCGGGAGGGACAATGAGCAGTTCTTC. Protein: CSSSSRTGTSGRDNEQFF. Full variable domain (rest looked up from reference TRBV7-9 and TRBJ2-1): DTGVSQNPRHKITKRGQNVTFRCDPISEHNRLYWYRQTLGQGPEFLTYFQNEAQLEKSRLLSDRFSAERPKGSFSTLEIQRTEQGDSAMYLCSSSSRTGTSGRDNEQFFGPGTRLTVL.

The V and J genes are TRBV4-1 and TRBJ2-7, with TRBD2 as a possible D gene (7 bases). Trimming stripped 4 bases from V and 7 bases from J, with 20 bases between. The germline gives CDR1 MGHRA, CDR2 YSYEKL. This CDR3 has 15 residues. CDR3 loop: CASSPLPAGAVEQYF. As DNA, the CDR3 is TGCGCCAGCAGCCCCCTCCCGGCGGGGGCTGTTGAGCAGTACTTC.

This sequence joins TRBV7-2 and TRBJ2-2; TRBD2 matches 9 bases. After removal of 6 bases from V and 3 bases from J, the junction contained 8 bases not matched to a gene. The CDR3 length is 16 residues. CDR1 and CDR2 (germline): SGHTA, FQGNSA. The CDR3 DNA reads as TGTGCCAGCAGGAAGGCGGGGGGGCCGGACACCGGGGAGCTGTTTTTT. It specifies CASRKAGGPDTGELFF. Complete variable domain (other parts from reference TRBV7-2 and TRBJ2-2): GAGVSQSPSNKVTEKGKDVELRCDPISGHTALYWYRQSLGQGLEFLIYFQGNSAPDKSGLPSDRFSAERTGGSVSTLTIQRTQQEDSAVYLCASRKAGGPDTGELFFGEGSRLTVL.

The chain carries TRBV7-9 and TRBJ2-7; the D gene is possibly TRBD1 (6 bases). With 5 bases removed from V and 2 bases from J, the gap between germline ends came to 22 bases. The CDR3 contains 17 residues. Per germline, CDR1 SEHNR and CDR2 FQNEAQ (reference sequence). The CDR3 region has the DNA TGTGCCAGCAGCCCGCCGAGGGTACAGGGTTGGGCCTACGAGCAGTACTTC. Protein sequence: CASSPPRVQGWAYEQYF.

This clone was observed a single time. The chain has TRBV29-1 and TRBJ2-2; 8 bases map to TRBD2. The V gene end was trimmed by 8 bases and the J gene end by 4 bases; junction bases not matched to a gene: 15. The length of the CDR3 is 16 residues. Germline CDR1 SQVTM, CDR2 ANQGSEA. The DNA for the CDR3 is TGCAGCATAGGGAATAGCGGGACCGGGACCACCGGGGAGCTGTTTTTT. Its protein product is CSIGNSGTGTTGELFF.

The DNA of the CDR3 is TGTGCCATCAGTGGACTAGCTGGGAACACCGGGGAGCTGTTTTTT. Residues: CAISGLAGNTGELFF. The V and J genes are TRBV10-3 and TRBJ2-2, with 7 bases lining up with TRBD2. This CDR3 region has 15 residues. Trimming cost V 4 bases and J 1 base; bases outside gene matches: 3. Germline V gene sequence: CDR1 ENHRY, CDR2 SYGVKD.

CDR3 DNA: TGCGCCAGCAGTGGACAGTGGAACACTGAAGCTTTCTTT. The encoded protein is CASSGQWNTEAFF. This rearrangement joins TRBV10-1 to TRBJ1-1; a weak D match, TRBD1 (5 bases). V was clipped by 4 bases and J by 1 base, with 7 bases between them. The germline gives CDR1 WNHNN, CDR2 SYGVQD (reference sequence). CDR3 length equals 13 residues.

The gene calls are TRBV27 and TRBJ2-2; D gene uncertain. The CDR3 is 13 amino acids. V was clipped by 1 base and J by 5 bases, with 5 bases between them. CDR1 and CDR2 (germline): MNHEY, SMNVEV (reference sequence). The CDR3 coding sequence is TGTGCCAGCAGTTTATTCGGGACCGGGGAGCTGTTTTTT. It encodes CASSLFGTGELFF.

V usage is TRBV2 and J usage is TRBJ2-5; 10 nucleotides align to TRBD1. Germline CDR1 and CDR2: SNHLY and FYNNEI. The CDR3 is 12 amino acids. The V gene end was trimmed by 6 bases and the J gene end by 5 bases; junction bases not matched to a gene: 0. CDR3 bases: TGTGCCAGCAGGGGACAGGGGGAGACCCAGTACTTC. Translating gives CASRGQGETQYF. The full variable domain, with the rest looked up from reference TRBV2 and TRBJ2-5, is EPEVTQTPSHQVTQMGQEVILRCVPISNHLYFYWYRQILGQKVEFLVSFYNNEISEKSEIFDDQFSVERPDGSNFTLKIRSTKLEDSAMYFCASRGQGETQYFGPGTRLLVL.

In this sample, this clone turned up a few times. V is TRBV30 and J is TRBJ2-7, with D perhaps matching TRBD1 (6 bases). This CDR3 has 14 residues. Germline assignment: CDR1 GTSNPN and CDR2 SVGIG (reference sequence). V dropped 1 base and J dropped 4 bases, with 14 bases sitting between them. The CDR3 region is CAWSGRAGEYEQYF. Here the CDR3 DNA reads TGTGCCTGGAGTGGTAGAGCAGGGGAATACGAGCAGTACTTC.

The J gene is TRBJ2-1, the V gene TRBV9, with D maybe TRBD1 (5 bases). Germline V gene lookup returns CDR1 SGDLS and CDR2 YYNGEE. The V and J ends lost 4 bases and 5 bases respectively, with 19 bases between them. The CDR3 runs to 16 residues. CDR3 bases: TGTGCCAGCAGCCTTGGGCTTCAGGGTCTCCACAATGAGCAGTTCTTC. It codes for CASSLGLQGLHNEQFF. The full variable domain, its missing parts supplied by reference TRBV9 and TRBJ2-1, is DSGVTQTPKHLITATGQRVTLRCSPRSGDLSVYWYQQSLDQGLQFLIQYYNGEERAKGNILERFSAQQFPDLHSELNLSSLELGDSALYFCASSLGLQGLHNEQFFGPGTRLTVL.

The CDR3 bases are TGTGCCAGCAGCTTGGGTCCAGGCTCTGGAAACACCATATATTTT. As protein: CASSLGPGSGNTIYF. This rearrangement joins TRBV5-4 to TRBJ1-3; no clear D gene. This CDR3 spans 15 amino acids. Per the germline V gene, CDR1 is SGHNT and CDR2 is YYREEE (reference sequence). The V gene lost 0 bases and the J gene lost 0 bases, with 7 bases spanning the gap.

The CDR3 reads CASSPQGTANSPLHF. The CDR3 nucleotides are TGTGCCAGCAGCCCCCAAGGGACAGCTAATTCACCCCTCCACTTT. This chain uses TRBV7-9 with TRBJ1-6, with TRBD1 matching over 7 bases. V lost 5 bases to trimming and J lost 6 bases; unmatched junction nucleotides: 7. Germline V lookup: CDR1 SEHNR, CDR2 FQNEAQ (reference sequence). This CDR3 has 15 residues.

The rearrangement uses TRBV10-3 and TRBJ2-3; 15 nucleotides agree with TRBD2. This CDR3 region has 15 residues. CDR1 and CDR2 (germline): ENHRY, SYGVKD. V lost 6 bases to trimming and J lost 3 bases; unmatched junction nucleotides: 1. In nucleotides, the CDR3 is TGTGCCATCAGGGGACTAGCGGGGGGAACAGATACGCAGTATTTT. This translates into CAIRGLAGGTDTQYF.

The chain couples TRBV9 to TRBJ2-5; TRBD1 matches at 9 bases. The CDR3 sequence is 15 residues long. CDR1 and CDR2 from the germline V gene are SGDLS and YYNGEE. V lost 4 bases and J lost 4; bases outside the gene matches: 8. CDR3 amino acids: CASSFGTGLGETQYF. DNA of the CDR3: TGTGCCAGCAGCTTCGGGACAGGGCTTGGAGAGACCCAGTACTTC.

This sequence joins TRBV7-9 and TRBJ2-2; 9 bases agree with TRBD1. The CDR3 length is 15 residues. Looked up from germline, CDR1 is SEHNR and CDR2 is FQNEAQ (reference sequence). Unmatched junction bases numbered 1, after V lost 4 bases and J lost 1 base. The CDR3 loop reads CASSSGQGNTGELFF. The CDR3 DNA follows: TGTGCCAGCAGCTCGGGACAGGGGAACACCGGGGAGCTGTTTTTT.

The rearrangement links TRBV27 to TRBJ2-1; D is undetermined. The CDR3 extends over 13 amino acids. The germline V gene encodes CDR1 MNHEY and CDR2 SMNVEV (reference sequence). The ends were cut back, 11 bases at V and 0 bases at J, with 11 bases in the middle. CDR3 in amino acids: CASAGVSYNEQFF. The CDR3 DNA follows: TGTGCCTCGGCCGGAGTCTCCTACAATGAGCAGTTCTTC.